This TCR beta chain derives from a study of T cells in Graves' hyperthyroidism and ophthalmopathy. Study-wide points: Clonotypes that were expanded in thyroid above 0.001 mostly appeared in blood too. The model made its ophthalmopathy prediction, and onset followed a median approximately six months later.

Trimming removed 5 bases from V and 1 base from J, with 9 bases in between. The CDR3 consists of 12 residues. Germline V lookup: CDR1 DFQATT, CDR2 SNEGSKA (reference sequence). This clonotype has at least ten counts. Its antigen remains unknown. This sample holds PBMCs from approximately 10 ml fresh peripheral blood. RNA transcripts provided the source from which TCR beta CDR3 regions were amplified. During a first-round RT-PCR of the TCR CDR3, the HTBI primer set was used. TCRdb itself ran the multiplex PCR reads through MiXCR, one entry per CDR3 protein. The top ten hold 9.5% to 15% of the sample, which has approximately 690,000 distinct CDR3 sequences, about 14% seen once.

The sequence was collected from a woman aged 50 to 65 with Graves' ophthalmopathy. Sequenced material: blood. The chain is built from TRBV20-1 and TRBJ2-7; D is perhaps TRBD1 (6 bases). The DNA of the CDR3 is TGCAGTGCTCCAGGGGTATCCTACGAGCAGTACTTC. Its translation is CSAPGVSYEQYF.